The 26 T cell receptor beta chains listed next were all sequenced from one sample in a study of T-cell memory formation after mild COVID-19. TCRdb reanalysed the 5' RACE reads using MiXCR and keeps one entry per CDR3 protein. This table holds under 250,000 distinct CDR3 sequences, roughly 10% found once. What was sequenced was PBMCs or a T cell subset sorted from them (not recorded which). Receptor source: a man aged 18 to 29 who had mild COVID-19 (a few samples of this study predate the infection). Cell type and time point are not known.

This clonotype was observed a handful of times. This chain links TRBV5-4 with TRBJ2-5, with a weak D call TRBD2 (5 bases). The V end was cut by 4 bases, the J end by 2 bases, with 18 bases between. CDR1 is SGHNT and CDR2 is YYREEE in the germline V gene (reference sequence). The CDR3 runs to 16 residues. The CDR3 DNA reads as TGTGCCAGCAGCCCCCCGGGGAGCACCGGGCAAGAGACCCAGTACTTC. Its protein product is CASSPPGSTGQETQYF.

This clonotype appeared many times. As DNA, the CDR3 is TGTGCCAGCAGCACCGGACTCCAGCAGCCCCAGCATTTT. It specifies CASSTGLQQPQHF. The chain combines TRBV6-5 with TRBJ1-5, with unresolved D. Germline CDR1 and CDR2: MNHEY and SVGAGI. V dropped 6 bases and J dropped 7 bases, with 13 bases sitting between them. The CDR3 sequence is 13 residues long.

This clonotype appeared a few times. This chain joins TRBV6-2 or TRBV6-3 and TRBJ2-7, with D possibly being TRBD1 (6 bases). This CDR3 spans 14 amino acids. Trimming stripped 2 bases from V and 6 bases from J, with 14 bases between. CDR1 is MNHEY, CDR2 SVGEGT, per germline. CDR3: CASSYMGTPREQYV. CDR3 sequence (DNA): TGTGCCAGCAGTTACATGGGGACACCTCGCGAGCAGTACGTC.

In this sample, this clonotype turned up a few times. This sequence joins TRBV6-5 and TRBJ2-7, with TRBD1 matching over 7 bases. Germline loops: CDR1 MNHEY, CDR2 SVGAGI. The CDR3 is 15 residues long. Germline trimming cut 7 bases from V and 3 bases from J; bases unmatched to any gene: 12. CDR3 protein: CASTRRAGGDYEQYV. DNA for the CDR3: TGTGCCAGCACCCGACGGGCAGGGGGTGACTACGAGCAGTACGTC.

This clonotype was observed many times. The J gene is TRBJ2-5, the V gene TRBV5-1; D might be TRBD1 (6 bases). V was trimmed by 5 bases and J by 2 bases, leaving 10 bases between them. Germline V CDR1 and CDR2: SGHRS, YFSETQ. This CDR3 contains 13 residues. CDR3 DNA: TGCGCCAGCAGTCAGGGGTCACAAGAGACCCAGTACTTC. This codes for CASSQGSQETQYF.

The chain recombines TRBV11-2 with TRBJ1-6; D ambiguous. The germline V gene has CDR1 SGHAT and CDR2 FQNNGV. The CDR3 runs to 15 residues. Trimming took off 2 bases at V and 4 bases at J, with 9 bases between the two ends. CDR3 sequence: CASSLQAEYNSPLHF. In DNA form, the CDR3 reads TGTGCCAGCAGCTTACAGGCGGAATATAATTCACCCCTCCACTTT.

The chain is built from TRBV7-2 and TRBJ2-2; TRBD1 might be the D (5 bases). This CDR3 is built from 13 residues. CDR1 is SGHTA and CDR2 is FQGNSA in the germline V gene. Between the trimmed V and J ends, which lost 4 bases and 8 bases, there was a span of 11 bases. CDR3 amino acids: CASSSRVEGELFF. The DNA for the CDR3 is TGTGCCAGCAGCTCCAGGGTAGAAGGGGAGCTGTTTTTT.

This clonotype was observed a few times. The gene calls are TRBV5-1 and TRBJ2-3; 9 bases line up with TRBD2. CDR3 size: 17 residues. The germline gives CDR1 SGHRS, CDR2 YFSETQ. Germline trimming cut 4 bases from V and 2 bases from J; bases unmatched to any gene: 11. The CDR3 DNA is TGCGCCAGCAGCCAGTCAGAGCGGGGGGCGAACACAGATACGCAGTATTTT. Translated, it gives CASSQSERGANTDTQYF. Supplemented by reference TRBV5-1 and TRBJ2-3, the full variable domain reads KAGVTQTPRYLIKTRGQQVTLSCSPISGHRSVSWYQQTPGQGLQFLFEYFSETQRNKGNFPGRFSGRQFSNSRSEMNVSTLELGDSALYLCASSQSERGANTDTQYFGPGTRLTVL.

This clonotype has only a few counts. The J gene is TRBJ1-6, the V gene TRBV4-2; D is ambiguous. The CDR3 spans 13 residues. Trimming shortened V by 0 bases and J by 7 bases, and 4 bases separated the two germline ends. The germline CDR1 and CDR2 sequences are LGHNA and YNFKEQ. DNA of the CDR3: TGTGCCAGCAGCCAAGATCGGAATTCACCCCTCCACTTT. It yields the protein CASSQDRNSPLHF.

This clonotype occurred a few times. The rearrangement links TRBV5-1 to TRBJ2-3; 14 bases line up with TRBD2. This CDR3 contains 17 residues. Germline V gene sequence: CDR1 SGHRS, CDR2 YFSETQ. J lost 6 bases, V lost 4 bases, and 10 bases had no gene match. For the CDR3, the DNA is TGCGCCAGCAGCATCGGGACTAGCGGGGGAGGCTCGGATACGCAGTATTTT. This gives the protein CASSIGTSGGGSDTQYF.

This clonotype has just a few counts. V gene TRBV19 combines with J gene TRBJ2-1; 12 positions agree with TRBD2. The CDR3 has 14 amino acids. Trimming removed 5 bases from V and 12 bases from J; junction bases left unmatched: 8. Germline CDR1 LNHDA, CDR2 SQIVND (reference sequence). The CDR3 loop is CASSVTSGGRGQFF. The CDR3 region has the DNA TGTGCCAGTAGTGTGACTAGCGGGGGTCGGGGGCAGTTCTTC.

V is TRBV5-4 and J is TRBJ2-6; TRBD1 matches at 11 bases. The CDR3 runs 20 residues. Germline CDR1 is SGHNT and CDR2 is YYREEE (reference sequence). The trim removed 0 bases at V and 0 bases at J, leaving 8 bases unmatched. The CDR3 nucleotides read TGTGCCAGCAGCTTGGCCGAATCCGGGACAGGGGGCTCTGGGGCCAACGTCCTGACTTTC. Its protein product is CASSLAESGTGGSGANVLTF.

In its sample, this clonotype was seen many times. CDR3 in DNA: TGTGCCAGCAGTTACAGTGCTACAGGGAGCTACGAGCAGTACTTC. It yields the protein CASSYSATGSYEQYF. The chain combines TRBV6-5 with TRBJ2-7; maybe TRBD1 (6 bases). This CDR3 comprises 15 residues. Trimming removed 2 bases at V and 3 bases at J, with 14 bases between. The germline V gene encodes CDR1 MNHEY and CDR2 SVGAGI.

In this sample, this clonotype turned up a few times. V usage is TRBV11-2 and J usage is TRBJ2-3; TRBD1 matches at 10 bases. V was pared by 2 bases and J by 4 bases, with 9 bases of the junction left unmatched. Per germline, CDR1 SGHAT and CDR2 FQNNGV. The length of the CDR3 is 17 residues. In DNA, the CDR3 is TGTGCCAGCAGCTTACCCGCCGGGACAGGGGTACCAGATACGCAGTATTTT. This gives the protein CASSLPAGTGVPDTQYF.

The CDR3 here is CASSSGTYSQETQYF. The CDR3 coding sequence is TGTGCCAGTAGTAGCGGGACCTATTCGCAAGAGACCCAGTACTTC. The V and J genes are TRBV6-5 and TRBJ2-5; 8 bases align to TRBD2. The CDR3 extends over 15 amino acids. Trimming took 9 bases from V and 2 from J; bases not matched to a gene: 11. Germline V gene sequence: CDR1 MNHEY, CDR2 SVGAGI.

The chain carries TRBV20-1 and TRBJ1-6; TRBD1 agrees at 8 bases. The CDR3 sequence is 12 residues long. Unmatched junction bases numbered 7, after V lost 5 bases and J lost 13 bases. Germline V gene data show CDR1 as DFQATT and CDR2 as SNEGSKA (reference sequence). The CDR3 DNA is TGCAGTGCTCCGGACAGGGAAGGGCCCCTCCACTTT. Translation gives CSAPDREGPLHF.

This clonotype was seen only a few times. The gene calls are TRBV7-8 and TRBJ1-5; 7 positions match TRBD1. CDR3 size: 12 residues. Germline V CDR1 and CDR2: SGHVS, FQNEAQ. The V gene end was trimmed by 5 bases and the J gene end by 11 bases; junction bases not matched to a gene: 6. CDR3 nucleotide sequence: TGTGCCAGCAGCCGCGACCAGGGGGCCCAGCATTTT. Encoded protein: CASSRDQGAQHF. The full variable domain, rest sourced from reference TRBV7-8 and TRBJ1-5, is GAGVSQSPRYKVAKRGQDVALRCDPISGHVSLFWYQQALGQGPEFLTYFQNEAQLDKSGLPSDRFFAERPEGSVSTLKIQRTQQEDSAVYLCASSRDQGAQHFGDGTRLSIL.

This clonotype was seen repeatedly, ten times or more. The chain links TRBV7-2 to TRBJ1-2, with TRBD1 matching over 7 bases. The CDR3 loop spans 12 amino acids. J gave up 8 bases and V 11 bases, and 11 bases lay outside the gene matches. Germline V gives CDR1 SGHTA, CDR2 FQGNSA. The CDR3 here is CAFPRGRSGYTF. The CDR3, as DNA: TGTGCCTTCCCCAGGGGGAGATCAGGCTACACCTTC.

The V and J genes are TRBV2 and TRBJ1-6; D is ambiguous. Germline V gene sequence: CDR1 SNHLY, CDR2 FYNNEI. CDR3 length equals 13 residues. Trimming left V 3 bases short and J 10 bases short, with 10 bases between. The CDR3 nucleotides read TGTGCCAGCAGTGATTCCGCCGGATCACCCCTCCACTTT. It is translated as CASSDSAGSPLHF.

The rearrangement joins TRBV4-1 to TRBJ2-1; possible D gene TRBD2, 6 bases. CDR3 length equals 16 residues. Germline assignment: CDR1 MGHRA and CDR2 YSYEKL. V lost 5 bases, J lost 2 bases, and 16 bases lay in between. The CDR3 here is CASSNGPGEPYNEQFF. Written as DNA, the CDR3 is TGCGCCAGCAGCAACGGGCCGGGGGAACCCTACAATGAGCAGTTCTTC.

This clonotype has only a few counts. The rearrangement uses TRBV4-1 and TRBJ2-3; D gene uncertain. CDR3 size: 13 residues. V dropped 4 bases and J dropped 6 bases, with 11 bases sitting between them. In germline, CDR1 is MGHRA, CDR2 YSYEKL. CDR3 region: CASSLPPHDTQYF. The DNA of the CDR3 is TGCGCCAGCAGCCTCCCCCCCCACGATACGCAGTATTTT.

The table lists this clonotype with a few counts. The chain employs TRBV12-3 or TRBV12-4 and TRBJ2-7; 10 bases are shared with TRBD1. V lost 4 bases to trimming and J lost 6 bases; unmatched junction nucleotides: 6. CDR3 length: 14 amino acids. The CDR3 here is CASSYLDRGPEQYF. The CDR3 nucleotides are TGTGCCAGCAGTTACCTCGACAGGGGGCCCGAGCAGTACTTC.

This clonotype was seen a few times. The CDR3 is CASSQEIWGTGELFF. CDR3 DNA: TGTGCCAGCAGCCAAGAAATCTGGGGCACCGGGGAGCTGTTTTTT. The chain uses TRBV3-1 and TRBJ2-2; D gene uncertain. The CDR3 covers 15 residues. Trimming stripped 0 bases from V and 4 bases from J, with 9 bases between. CDR1 and CDR2 from the germline V gene are LGHDT and YNNKEL (reference sequence).

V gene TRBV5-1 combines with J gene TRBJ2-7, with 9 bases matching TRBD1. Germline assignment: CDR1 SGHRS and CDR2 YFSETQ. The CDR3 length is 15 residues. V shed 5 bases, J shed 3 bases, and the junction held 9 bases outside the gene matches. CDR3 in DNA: TGCGCCAGCAGTCCCCAGGGGACAGGGTACTACGAGCAGTACTTC. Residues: CASSPQGTGYYEQYF. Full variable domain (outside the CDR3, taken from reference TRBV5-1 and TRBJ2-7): KAGVTQTPRYLIKTRGQQVTLSCSPISGHRSVSWYQQTPGQGLQFLFEYFSETQRNKGNFPGRFSGRQFSNSRSEMNVSTLELGDSALYLCASSPQGTGYYEQYFGPGTRLTVT.

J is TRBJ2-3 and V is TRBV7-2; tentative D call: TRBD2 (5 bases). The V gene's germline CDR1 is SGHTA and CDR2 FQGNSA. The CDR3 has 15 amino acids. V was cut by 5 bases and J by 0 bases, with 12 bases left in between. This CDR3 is CASSPTAASTDTQYF. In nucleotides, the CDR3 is TGTGCCAGCAGCCCCACAGCGGCTAGCACAGATACGCAGTATTTT.

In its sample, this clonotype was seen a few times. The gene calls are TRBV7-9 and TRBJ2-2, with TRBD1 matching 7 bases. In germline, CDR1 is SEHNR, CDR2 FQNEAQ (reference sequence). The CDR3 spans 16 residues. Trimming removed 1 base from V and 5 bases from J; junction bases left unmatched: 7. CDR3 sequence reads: CASSLDGDRKTGELFF. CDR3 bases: TGTGCCAGCAGCTTAGACGGGGACAGAAAAACCGGGGAGCTGTTTTTT.